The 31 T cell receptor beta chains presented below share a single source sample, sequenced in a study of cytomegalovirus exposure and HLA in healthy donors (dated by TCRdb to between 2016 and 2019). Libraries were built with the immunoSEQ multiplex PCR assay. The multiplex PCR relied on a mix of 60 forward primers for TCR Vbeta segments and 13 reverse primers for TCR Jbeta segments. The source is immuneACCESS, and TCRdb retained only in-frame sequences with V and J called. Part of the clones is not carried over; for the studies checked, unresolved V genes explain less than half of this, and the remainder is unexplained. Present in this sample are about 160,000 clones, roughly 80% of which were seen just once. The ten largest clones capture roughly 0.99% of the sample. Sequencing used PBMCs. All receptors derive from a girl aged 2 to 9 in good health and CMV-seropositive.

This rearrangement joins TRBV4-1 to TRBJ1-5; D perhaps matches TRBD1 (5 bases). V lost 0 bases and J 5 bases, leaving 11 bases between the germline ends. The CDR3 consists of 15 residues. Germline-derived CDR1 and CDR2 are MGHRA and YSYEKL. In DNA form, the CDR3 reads TGCGCCAGCAGCCAAGAGGAGACAGCATATCAGCCCCAGCATTTT. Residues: CASSQEETAYQPQHF.

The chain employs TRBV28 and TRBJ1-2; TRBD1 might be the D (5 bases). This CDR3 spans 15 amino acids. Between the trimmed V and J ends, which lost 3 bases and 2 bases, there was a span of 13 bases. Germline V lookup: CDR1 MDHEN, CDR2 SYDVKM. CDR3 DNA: TGTGCCAGCAGTTTGTCGCGGGGGTTGAACTATGGCTACACCTTC. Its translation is CASSLSRGLNYGYTF.

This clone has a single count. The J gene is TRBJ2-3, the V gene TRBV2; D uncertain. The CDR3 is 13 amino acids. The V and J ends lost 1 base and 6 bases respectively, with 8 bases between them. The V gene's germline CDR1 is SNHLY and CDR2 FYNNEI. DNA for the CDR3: TGTGCCAGCAGTGAAGAGCCCGGGGATACGCAGTATTTT. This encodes CASSEEPGDTQYF. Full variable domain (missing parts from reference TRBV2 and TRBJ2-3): EPEVTQTPSHQVTQMGQEVILRCVPISNHLYFYWYRQILGQKVEFLVSFYNNEISEKSEIFDDQFSVERPDGSNFTLKIRSTKLEDSAMYFCASSEEPGDTQYFGPGTRLTVL.

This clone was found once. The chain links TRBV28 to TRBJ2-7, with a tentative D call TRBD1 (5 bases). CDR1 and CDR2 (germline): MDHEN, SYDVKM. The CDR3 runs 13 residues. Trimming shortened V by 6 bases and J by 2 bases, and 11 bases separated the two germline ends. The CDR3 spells CASSTGGAYEQYF. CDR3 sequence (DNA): TGTGCCAGCAGCACAGGTGGCGCCTACGAGCAGTACTTC.

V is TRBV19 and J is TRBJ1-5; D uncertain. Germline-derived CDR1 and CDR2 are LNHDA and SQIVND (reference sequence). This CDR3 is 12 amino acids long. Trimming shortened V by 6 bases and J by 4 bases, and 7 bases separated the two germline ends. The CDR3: CASSFTNQPQHF. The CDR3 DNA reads TGTGCCAGTAGCTTCACTAATCAGCCCCAGCATTTT.

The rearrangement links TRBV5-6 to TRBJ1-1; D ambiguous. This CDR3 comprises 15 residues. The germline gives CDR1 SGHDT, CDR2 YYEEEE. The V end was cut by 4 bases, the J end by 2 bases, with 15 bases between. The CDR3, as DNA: TGTGCCAGCAGCCCCCCCGTCCGGAGAAACACTGAAGCTTTCTTT. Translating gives CASSPPVRRNTEAFF.

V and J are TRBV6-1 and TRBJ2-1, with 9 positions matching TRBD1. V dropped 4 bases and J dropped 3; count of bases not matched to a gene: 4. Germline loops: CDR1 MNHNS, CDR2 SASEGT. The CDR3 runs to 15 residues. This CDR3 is CASSVTGGHYNEQFF. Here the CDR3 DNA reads TGTGCCAGCAGTGTTACAGGGGGCCACTACAATGAGCAGTTCTTC.

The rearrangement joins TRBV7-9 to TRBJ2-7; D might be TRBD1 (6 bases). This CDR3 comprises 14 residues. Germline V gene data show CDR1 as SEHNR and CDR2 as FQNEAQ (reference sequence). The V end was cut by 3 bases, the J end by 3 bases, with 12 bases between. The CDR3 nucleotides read TGTGCCAGCAGCTTCCGCGGACAGAGCTACGAGCAGTACTTC. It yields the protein CASSFRGQSYEQYF.

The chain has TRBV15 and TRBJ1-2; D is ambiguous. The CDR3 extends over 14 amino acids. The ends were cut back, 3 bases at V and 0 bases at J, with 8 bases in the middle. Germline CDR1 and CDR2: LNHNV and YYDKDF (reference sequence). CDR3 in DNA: TGTGCCACCAGCAGGGGCCAGGCTAACTATGGCTACACCTTC. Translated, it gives CATSRGQANYGYTF.

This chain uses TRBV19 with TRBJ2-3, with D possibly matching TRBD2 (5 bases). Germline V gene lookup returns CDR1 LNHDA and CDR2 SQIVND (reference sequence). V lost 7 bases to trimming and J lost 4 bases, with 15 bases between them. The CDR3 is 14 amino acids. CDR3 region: CASTVVGSADTQYF. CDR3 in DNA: TGTGCCAGTACCGTGGTGGGGAGCGCAGATACGCAGTATTTT.

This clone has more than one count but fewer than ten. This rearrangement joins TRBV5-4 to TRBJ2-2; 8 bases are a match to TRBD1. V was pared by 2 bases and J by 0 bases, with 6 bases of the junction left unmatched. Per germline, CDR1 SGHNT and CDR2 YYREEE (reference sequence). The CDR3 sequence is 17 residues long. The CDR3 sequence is CASSFPAGGTNTGELFF. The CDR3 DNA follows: TGTGCCAGCAGCTTCCCCGCAGGGGGCACGAACACCGGGGAGCTGTTTTTT.

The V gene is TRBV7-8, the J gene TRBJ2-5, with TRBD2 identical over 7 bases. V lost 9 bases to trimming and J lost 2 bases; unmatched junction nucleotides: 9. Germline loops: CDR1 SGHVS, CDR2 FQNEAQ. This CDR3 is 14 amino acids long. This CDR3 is CASTIEGLQETQYF. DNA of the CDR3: TGTGCCAGTACTATTGAGGGACTACAAGAGACCCAGTACTTC.

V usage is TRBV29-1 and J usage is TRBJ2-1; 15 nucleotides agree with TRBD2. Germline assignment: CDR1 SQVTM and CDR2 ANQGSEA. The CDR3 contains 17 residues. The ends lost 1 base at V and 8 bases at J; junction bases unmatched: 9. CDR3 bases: TGCAGCGTTGAAGGGACTAGCGGGAGGGGGTATTTCGATGAGCAGTTCTTC. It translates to CSVEGTSGRGYFDEQFF.

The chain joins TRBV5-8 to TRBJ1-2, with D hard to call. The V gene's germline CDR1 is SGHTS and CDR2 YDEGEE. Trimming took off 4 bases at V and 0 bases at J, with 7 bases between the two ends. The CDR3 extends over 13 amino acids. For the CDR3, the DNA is TGTGCCAGCAGCGCTAGAGCTAACTATGGCTACACCTTC. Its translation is CASSARANYGYTF.

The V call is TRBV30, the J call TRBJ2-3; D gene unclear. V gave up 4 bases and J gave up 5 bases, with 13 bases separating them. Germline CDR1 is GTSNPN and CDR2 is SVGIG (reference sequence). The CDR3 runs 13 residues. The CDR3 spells CAWTSGIGDTQYF. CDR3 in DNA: TGTGCCTGGACCTCGGGTATAGGAGATACGCAGTATTTT. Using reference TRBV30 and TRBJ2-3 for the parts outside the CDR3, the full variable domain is SQTIHQWPATLVQPVGSPLSLECTVEGTSNPNLYWYRQAAGRGLQLLFYSVGIGQISSEVPQNLSASRPQDRQFILSSKKLLLSDSGFYLCAWTSGIGDTQYFGPGTRLTVL.

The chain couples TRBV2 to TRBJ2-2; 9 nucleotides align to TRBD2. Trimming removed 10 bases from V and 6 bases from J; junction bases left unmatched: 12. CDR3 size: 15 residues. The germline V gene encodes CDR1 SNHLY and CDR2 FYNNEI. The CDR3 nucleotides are TGTGCCACAAGGGTTGCAGCGGGAGGCGCCGGGGAGCTGTTTTTT. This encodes CATRVAAGGAGELFF.

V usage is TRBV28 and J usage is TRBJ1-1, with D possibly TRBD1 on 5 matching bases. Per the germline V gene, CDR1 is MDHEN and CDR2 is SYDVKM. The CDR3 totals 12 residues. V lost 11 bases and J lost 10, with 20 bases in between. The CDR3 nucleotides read TGTGCCCATAATTCGGGGGAACGGGGAGCTTTCTTT. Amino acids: CAHNSGERGAFF. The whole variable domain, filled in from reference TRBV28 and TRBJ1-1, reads DVKVTQSSRYLVKRTGEKVFLECVQDMDHENMFWYRQDPGLGLRLIYFSYDVKMKEKGDIPEGYSVSREKKERFSLILESASTNQTSMYLCAHNSGERGAFFGQGTRLTVV.

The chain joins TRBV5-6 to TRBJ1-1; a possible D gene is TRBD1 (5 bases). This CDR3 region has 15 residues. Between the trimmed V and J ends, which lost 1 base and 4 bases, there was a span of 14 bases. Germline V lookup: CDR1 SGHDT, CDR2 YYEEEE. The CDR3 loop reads CASSLKKAGFTEAFF. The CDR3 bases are TGTGCCAGCAGCTTGAAAAAGGCAGGGTTCACTGAAGCTTTCTTT. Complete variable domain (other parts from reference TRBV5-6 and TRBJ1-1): DAGVTQSPTHLIKTRGQQVTLRCSPKSGHDTVSWYQQALGQGPQFIFQYYEEEERQRGNFPDRFSGHQFPNYSSELNVNALLLGDSALYLCASSLKKAGFTEAFFGQGTRLTVV.

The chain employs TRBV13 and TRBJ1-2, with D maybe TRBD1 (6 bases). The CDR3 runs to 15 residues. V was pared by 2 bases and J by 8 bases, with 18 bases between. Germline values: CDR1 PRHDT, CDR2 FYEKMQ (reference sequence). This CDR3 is CASSLRGGDSGGYTF. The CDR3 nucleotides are TGTGCCAGCAGCTTAAGGGGGGGTGATTCGGGAGGCTACACCTTC.

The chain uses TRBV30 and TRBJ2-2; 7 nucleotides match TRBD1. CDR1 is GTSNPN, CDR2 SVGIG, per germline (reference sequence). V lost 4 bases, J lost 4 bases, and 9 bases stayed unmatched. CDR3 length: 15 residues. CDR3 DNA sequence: TGTGCCTGGATGGACAGGCCCAGCGGCACCGGGGAGCTGTTTTTT. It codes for CAWMDRPSGTGELFF.

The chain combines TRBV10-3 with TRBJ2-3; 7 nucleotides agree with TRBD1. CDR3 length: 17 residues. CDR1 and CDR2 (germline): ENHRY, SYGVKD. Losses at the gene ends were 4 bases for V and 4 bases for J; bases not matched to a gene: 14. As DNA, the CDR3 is TGTGCCATCAGTGTTCGCCCCGGGCCAGGGGGTGCAGATACGCAGTATTTT. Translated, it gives CAISVRPGPGGADTQYF.

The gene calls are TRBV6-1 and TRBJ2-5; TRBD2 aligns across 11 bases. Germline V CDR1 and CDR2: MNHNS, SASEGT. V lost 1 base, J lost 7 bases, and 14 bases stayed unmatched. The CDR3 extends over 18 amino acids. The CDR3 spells CASSEGRGLAGLSGTQYF. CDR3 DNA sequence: TGTGCCAGCAGTGAAGGGCGAGGACTAGCGGGCCTTAGTGGGACCCAGTACTTC.

Here the CDR3 reads CASERQSMNTEAFF. CDR3 coding DNA: TGTGCCAGCGAGAGACAGAGCATGAACACTGAAGCTTTCTTT. This sequence joins TRBV2 and TRBJ1-1; the D gene is possibly TRBD1 (5 bases). The CDR3 is 14 residues long. V lost 8 bases, J lost 0 bases, and 13 bases lay in between. The V gene's germline CDR1 is SNHLY and CDR2 FYNNEI.

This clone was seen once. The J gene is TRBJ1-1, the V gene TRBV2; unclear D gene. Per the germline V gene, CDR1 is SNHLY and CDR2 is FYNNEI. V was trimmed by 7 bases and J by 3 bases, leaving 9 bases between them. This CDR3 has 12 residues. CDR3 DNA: TGTGCCAGCACTGACGGTTACACTGAAGCTTTCTTT. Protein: CASTDGYTEAFF.

The CDR3 DNA reads TGTGCCAGCAGGGATTCAGACAGGGTTGGAACTGAAGCTTTCTTT. Its protein product is CASRDSDRVGTEAFF. The V call is TRBV27, the J call TRBJ1-1, with 7 bases aligning to TRBD1. This CDR3 is built from 15 residues. Germline V gene data show CDR1 as MNHEY and CDR2 as SMNVEV (reference sequence). The V gene end was trimmed by 6 bases and the J gene end by 5 bases; junction bases not matched to a gene: 12.

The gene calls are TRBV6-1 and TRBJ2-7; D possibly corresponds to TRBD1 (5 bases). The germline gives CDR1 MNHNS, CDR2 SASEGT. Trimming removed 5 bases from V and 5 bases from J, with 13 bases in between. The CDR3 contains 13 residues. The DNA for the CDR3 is TGTGCCAGCAGTAGTCAGGGCAGCGACGAGCAGTACTTC. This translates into CASSSQGSDEQYF.

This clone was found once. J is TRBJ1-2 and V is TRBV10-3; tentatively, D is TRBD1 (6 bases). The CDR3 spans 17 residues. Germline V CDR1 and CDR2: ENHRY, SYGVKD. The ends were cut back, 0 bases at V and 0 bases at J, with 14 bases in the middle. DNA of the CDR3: TGTGCCATCAGTGAGTCTCAACAGGGTGGGACTAACTATGGCTACACCTTC. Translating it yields CAISESQQGGTNYGYTF.

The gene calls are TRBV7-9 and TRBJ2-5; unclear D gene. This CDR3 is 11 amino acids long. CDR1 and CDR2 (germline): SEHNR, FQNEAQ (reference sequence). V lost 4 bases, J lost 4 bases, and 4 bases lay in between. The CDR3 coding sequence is TGTGCCAGCAGCTACGGAGAGACCCAGTACTTC. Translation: CASSYGETQYF.

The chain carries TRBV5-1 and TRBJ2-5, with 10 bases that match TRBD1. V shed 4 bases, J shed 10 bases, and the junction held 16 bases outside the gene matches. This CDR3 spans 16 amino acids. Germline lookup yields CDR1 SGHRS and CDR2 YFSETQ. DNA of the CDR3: TGCGCCAGCAGCCCTTCGACAGGGGGCCTACATGGGGACCAGTACTTC. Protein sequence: CASSPSTGGLHGDQYF.

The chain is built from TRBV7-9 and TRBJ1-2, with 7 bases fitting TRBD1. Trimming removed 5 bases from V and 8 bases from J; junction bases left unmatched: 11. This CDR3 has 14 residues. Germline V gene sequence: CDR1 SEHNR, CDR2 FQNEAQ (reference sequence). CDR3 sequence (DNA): TGTGCCAGCAGCCCCCTTGACAGGGATGAAGGCTACACCTTC. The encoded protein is CASSPLDRDEGYTF.

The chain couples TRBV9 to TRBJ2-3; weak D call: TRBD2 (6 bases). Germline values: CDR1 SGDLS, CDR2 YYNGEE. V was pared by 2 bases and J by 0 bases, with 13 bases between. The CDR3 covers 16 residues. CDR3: CASSVWDSLSTDTQYF. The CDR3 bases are TGTGCCAGCAGCGTCTGGGACTCCCTGAGCACAGATACGCAGTATTTT.